This TCR beta chain is drawn from a study of OX40 agonist ivuxolimab in advanced cancers. Study background: Dose-escalation subjects each had hepatocellular carcinoma, melanoma, renal cell or head and neck cancer.

Trimming took 2 bases from V and 5 from J, leaving 6 bases between them. Germline V lookup: CDR1 MNHEY, CDR2 SMNVEV (reference sequence). The CDR3 has 13 amino acids. Overall study results and limits: Doses of 0.1 to 3.0 mg/kg were accompanied by clonal expansion of CD4+ and CD8+ blood T cells by week 6. Some nonresponders additionally presented with little normalized T-cell clonal expansion.

Libraries were prepared by immunoSEQ multiplex PCR; TCRdb keeps only in-frame clonotypes and omits some of them. The sample holds tens of thousands of clones, approximately 90% seen once. To note about this clone: Its antigen is still unknown.

The receptor was isolated from an adult with an advanced solid tumor such as melanoma, head and neck, liver or kidney cancer. The starting material was CD4+ or CD8+ T cells sorted from blood, obtained in a trial of the OX40 agonist ivuxolimab. The chain recombines TRBV27 with TRBJ2-2; D is unresolved. The CDR3 protein is CASSLIDTGELFF. CDR3 nucleotides: TGTGCCAGCAGTTTAATCGATACCGGGGAGCTGTTTTTT.